This entry lists 7 T cell receptor beta chains sequenced from one sample in a study of blood T cells in healthy people across ages (dated by TCRdb to about 2015). Library preparation employed 5' RACE. This sample was sequenced with an Illumina HiSeq 2500. A second PCR of about 6 to 11 cycles was run with a J-beta primer mix and a sample-barcoded 5' primer. TCRdb applied fastp at Q25 and MiXCR to the public reads, then kept only in-frame beta chains. CDR3 protein sequences are deduplicated, and each keeps its most common genes and DNA. This sample gives roughly 1,800,000 distinct CDR3 sequences in total; about 50% of them show up just once. The biggest ten clones account for approximately 2.1% of the sample. The sample was blood. These receptors all stem from a woman between 35 and 50 years old in good health.

The chain joins TRBV6-2 or TRBV6-3 to TRBJ2-3; tentatively, D is TRBD1 (6 bases). Per the germline V gene, CDR1 is MNHEY and CDR2 is SVGEGT. This CDR3 has 17 residues. V lost 2 bases to trimming and J lost 0 bases, with 15 bases between them. The CDR3 loop reads CASSYARDRKSTDTQYF. The CDR3 DNA follows: TGTGCCAGCAGTTACGCCCGCGACAGGAAGAGCACAGATACGCAGTATTTT.

V and J are TRBV25-1 and TRBJ2-7; no firm D call. The CDR3 extends over 14 amino acids. In germline, CDR1 is MGHDK, CDR2 SYGVNS. Trimming took 4 bases from V and 4 from J, leaving 14 bases between them. The CDR3 loop is CASSAVGVGYEQYF. In nucleotides, the CDR3 is TGTGCCAGCAGTGCGGTTGGGGTCGGGTACGAGCAGTACTTC.

This chain uses TRBV20-1 with TRBJ2-3; D might be TRBD2 (7 bases). CDR1 and CDR2 from the germline V gene are DFQATT and SNEGSKA (reference sequence). The CDR3 is 18 amino acids. V dropped 4 bases and J dropped 2 bases, with 25 bases sitting between them. DNA for the CDR3: TGCAGTGCTAACTCCCAGGGAGGGGGGGCTATCATCACAGATACGCAGTATTTT. The encoded protein is CSANSQGGGAIITDTQYF.

In this sample, this clonotype turned up once. This chain links TRBV10-2 with TRBJ1-5; D possibly corresponds to TRBD1 (5 bases). With 7 bases removed from V and 6 bases from J, the gap between germline ends came to 16 bases. CDR3 length equals 14 residues. Germline V gene data show CDR1 as WSHSY and CDR2 as SAAADI. The CDR3 nucleotides are TGCGCCAGCACCCTGGGGGGTGGGGGTCAGCCCCAGCATTTT. It encodes CASTLGGGGQPQHF.

V usage is TRBV6-6 and J usage is TRBJ1-5; the D gene is possibly TRBD1 (6 bases). This CDR3 has 17 residues. CDR1 MNHNY and CDR2 SVGAGI come from the germline V gene (reference sequence). Trimming removed 5 bases at V and 0 bases at J, with 17 bases between. This chain's CDR3 is CASSVSTRGYSNQPQHF. The CDR3 DNA reads as TGTGCCAGCAGTGTCTCGACCAGGGGCTATAGCAATCAGCCCCAGCATTTT.

This clonotype was recorded a few times. The chain links TRBV28 to TRBJ2-4; D gene ambiguous. This CDR3 spans 16 amino acids. Germline CDR1 reads MDHEN; CDR2 reads SYDVKM. Between the trimmed V and J ends, which lost 3 bases and 1 base, there was a span of 13 bases. The DNA for the CDR3 is TGTGCCAGCAGTTTGGAATGGGCGGTGGCCAAAAACATTCAGTACTTC. This translates into CASSLEWAVAKNIQYF.

The chain employs TRBV6-5 and TRBJ2-3; tentatively, D is TRBD2 (6 bases). The CDR3 consists of 17 residues. V was clipped by 2 bases and J by 0 bases, with 15 bases between them. Germline lookup yields CDR1 MNHEY and CDR2 SVGAGI. CDR3 nucleotides: TGTGCCAGCAGTTACGGGTCGGGGGTCCCTAGCACAGATACGCAGTATTTT. Protein product: CASSYGSGVPSTDTQYF.